A selection of T cell receptor beta chains follows, all from one sample in a study of CD8 T cells in Susac syndrome. From the immunoSEQ multiplex PCR reads, TCRdb called clonotypes with MiXCR, one entry per CDR3 protein. The data show over 65,000 distinct CDR3 sequences, with approximately 94% seen just once and around 0.57% held by the top ten. The sequenced sample consisted of CD4+ T cells from PBMCs. The source is a human donor with Susac syndrome. CDR3s include the opening cysteine and the closing phenylalanine or tryptophan. A D gene is named only where the DNA matches it firmly. Size tells how often a clone was seen (once, few, many) or the class of an expanded clone, and some rows leave it out.

J: TRBJ1-1; D: NA; V: TRBV3-1; size: NA; CDR3: CASSRYFGNTEAFF; DNA: TGTGCCAGCAGCCGATATTTTGGGAACACTGAAGCTTTCTTT
J: TRBJ2-3; D: TRBD2; V: TRBV2; size: NA; CDR3: CASNDLLAGGRDQDTQYF; DNA: TGTGCCAGCAATGATTTACTAGCGGGGGGGCGTGACCAGGATACGCAGTATTTT
J: TRBJ2-7; D: TRBD1; V: TRBV28; size: NA; CDR3: CASISGTANYEQYF; DNA: TGTGCCAGCATCTCCGGGACAGCTAACTACGAGCAGTACTTC
J: TRBJ2-5; D: NA; V: TRBV12-3/TRBV12-4; size: NA; CDR3: CASSVSGLAQETQYF; DNA: TGTGCCAGCAGTGTCTCGGGGCTAGCGCAAGAGACCCAGTACTTC
J: TRBJ2-2; D: NA; V: TRBV27; size: NA; CDR3: CASSLLLVTGELFF; DNA: TGTGCCAGCAGTCTTCTACTAGTTACCGGGGAGCTGTTTTTT
J: TRBJ2-3; D: NA; V: TRBV7-9; size: NA; CDR3: CASTPPDTQYF; DNA: TGTGCCAGCACCCCTCCAGATACGCAGTATTTT
J: TRBJ1-2; D: TRBD1; V: TRBV28; size: NA; CDR3: CASSSRDRDYGYTF; DNA: TGTGCCAGCAGTTCCCGGGACAGGGACTACGGCTACACCTTC
J: TRBJ2-4; D: TRBD1; V: TRBV4-2; size: NA; CDR3: CASSQEQGRNIQYF; DNA: TGTGCCAGCAGCCAAGAACAGGGGCGGAACATTCAGTACTTC
J: TRBJ1-4; D: NA; V: TRBV18; size: once; CDR3: CASSPRTGRGERGEKLFF; DNA: TGTGCCAGCTCACCGCGAACCGGTAGGGGGGAGAGAGGCGAAAAACTGTTTTTT
J: TRBJ2-1; D: TRBD1; V: TRBV12-3/TRBV12-4; size: NA; CDR3: CASSRGTGSYNEQFF; DNA: TGTGCCAGCAGCCGCGGGACAGGGTCCTACAATGAGCAGTTCTTC
J: TRBJ1-5; D: TRBD1; V: TRBV28; size: NA; CDR3: CASRTRGPGQPQHF; DNA: TGTGCCAGCAGGACCAGGGGGCCTGGTCAGCCCCAGCATTTT
J: TRBJ2-1; D: TRBD2; V: TRBV5-6; size: few; CDR3: CASSFLAGGKGEQFF; DNA: TGTGCCAGCAGCTTCCTAGCGGGAGGGAAAGGAGAGCAGTTCTTC
J: TRBJ2-7; D: NA; V: TRBV3-1; size: NA; CDR3: CASSQAKREALSYEQYF; DNA: TGTGCCAGCAGCCAAGCGAAGAGGGAGGCCCTATCCTACGAGCAGTACTTC
J: TRBJ1-5; D: NA; V: TRBV5-5; size: NA; CDR3: CASSLTWTRAQPQHF; DNA: TGTGCCAGCAGCTTGACTTGGACACGGGCTCAGCCCCAGCATTTT
J: TRBJ1-2; D: TRBD1; V: TRBV20-1; size: NA; CDR3: CSAVGTAGYTF; DNA: TGCAGTGCGGTCGGGACAGCTGGCTACACCTTC
J: TRBJ1-2; D: NA; V: TRBV7-9; size: NA; CDR3: CASSLARQNYGYTF; DNA: TGTGCCAGCAGCTTAGCTCGACAGAACTATGGCTACACCTTC
J: TRBJ2-7; D: NA; V: TRBV23-1; size: NA; CDR3: CASKGFRGSSYEQYF; DNA: TGCGCCAGCAAAGGGTTTCGGGGGAGCTCCTACGAGCAGTACTTC
J: TRBJ2-7; D: NA; V: TRBV24-1; size: NA; CDR3: CATSDLVSDEQYF; DNA: TGTGCCACCAGTGATTTAGTCAGTGACGAGCAGTACTTC
J: TRBJ2-1; D: NA; V: TRBV12-3/TRBV12-4; size: once; CDR3: CASSLGQGQFF; DNA: TGTGCCAGCAGTTTAGGGCAGGGCCAATTCTTC
J: TRBJ1-1; D: NA; V: TRBV9; size: NA; CDR3: CASSVAGNGVGEAFF; DNA: TGTGCCAGCAGCGTAGCTGGCAACGGGGTGGGTGAAGCTTTCTTT
J: TRBJ1-3; D: NA; V: TRBV20-1; size: NA; CDR3: CSARDFSGVGNTIYF; DNA: TGCAGTGCTAGAGATTTTTCGGGTGTTGGAAACACCATATATTTT
J: TRBJ2-7; D: TRBD1; V: TRBV3-1; size: NA; CDR3: CASSRDRGPPYEQYF; DNA: TGTGCCAGCAGCCGGGACAGGGGGCCTCCCTACGAGCAGTACTTC